This T cell receptor beta chain was recovered during a study of OX40 agonist ivuxolimab in advanced cancers. Some background on the complete study: The costimulatory receptor OX40 (CD134) was targeted by ivuxolimab, a fully human IgG2 agonistic monoclonal antibody. Intravenous ivuxolimab was administered to patients every 2 weeks at six dose levels: 0.01, 0.1, 0.3, 1.5, 3 and 10 mg/kg. Of the approximately 50 dose-escalation patients, hepatocellular carcinoma was present in some 19, melanoma in around 15, renal cell carcinoma in 9 and head and neck cancer in 9. In the dose-escalation cohort, 82.7% of patients were male, and the mean age was approximately 60 years, with a range of 23 to 79. Patients were allowed to have had prior anti-PD-1, anti-PD-L1 or anti-CTLA-4 therapy, and 40% to 45% of the dose-escalation patients had previously received checkpoint inhibitors. Partial responses occurred in three dose-escalation patients: two with cutaneous melanoma and one with hepatocellular carcinoma. The point of sequencing TCRbeta in the periphery was to test whether ivuxolimab changed TCR sequence diversity and drove clonal T-cell expansion. The monotherapy dose-escalation portion (N of about 57 patients) of the phase I ivuxolimab trial is reported in the paper. Results and caveats for the whole study, not just this receptor: The antigen specificity of the clonally expanded peripheral T cells was not determined. After ivuxolimab, more expanded clones were found on average in CD8+ T cells than in CD4+ T cells. At doses of 0.1 to 3.0 mg/kg, clonal expansion of both CD4+ and CD8+ T cells in blood was seen between baseline and week 6. In the 0.1-3.0 mg/kg groups, partial responders had among the lowest normalized peripheral clonal expansion, particularly in CD8+ T cells. Low levels of normalized T-cell clonal expansion were also seen in some patients who did not respond.

For sequencing of the TCRbeta CDR3 region, genomic DNA was extracted from the sorted cells. The immunoSEQ Assay was used for sequencing of TCRbeta CDR3 regions. The clones in this table, taken by TCRdb from immuneACCESS, are in-frame only. Not every clone is retained; where verified, under half of the shortfall comes from an unresolved V gene, and the cause of the rest is unknown. The sample includes tens of thousands of clones, with over 80% observed a single time. The top ten hold about 7.7% of the sample. For this clone: What antigen it recognizes has not been identified. No much larger clone is present one base from it, and per-base qualities are unavailable.

Patients with a history of autoimmune disease or receiving systemic immunosuppression were excluded from the trial. Peripheral blood for TCR sequencing was drawn from every dose cohort at baseline, at cycle 4 day 1 and at cycle 7 day 1. Samples came from an open-label, multicenter, first-in-human phase I dose-escalation trial of ivuxolimab. Adults with locally advanced or metastatic melanoma, renal cell carcinoma, hepatocellular carcinoma or head and neck squamous cell carcinoma were enrolled in the trial. Before TCR sequencing, CD4+ and CD8+ T cells were separately sorted from peripheral blood. The CDR3 spans 13 residues, from the cysteine through the phenylalanine. CDR3 DNA is the only sequence kept; it has 39 bases, read in frame from the first base. According to the germline V gene (reference sequence), CDR1 reads MNHNY and CDR2 reads SVGAGI. V lost 6 bases and J lost 7 bases, and the count of bases not matched to a germline gene is 6.

The starting material was CD4+ or CD8+ T cells sorted from blood, obtained in a trial of the OX40 agonist ivuxolimab. Recombination linked TRBV6-6 to TRBJ2-7, with 10 bases in between that match TRBD1. The source of this sequence is an adult with an advanced solid tumor such as melanoma, head and neck, liver or kidney cancer. Here is the DNA: TGTGCCAGCAGCCGACAGGGGGCGAGGGAGCAGTACTTC. Its translation is CASSRQGAREQYF.